This T cell receptor (beta chain) was observed in a study of siplizumab effects on memory and regulatory T cells. TCRdb's table, derived via immunoSEQ multiplex PCR, lists solely in-frame clones and lacks some. The profile shows roughly 100,000 clones, about 93% of them singletons. Germline assignment: CDR1 MNHEY and CDR2 SMNVEV (reference sequence). This CDR3 has 15 amino acids. Trimming left V 1 base short and J 0 bases short, with 7 bases between. V gene TRBV27 combines with J gene TRBJ1-5, with D hard to call. This receptor was obtained from a human donor in good health. Sequenced material: CD4+ T cells sorted from blood. The CDR3 protein is CASSLFAISNQPQHF. In DNA form, the CDR3 reads TGTGCCAGCAGTTTATTCGCCATTAGCAATCAGCCCCAGCATTTT.